This is a list of T cell receptor beta chains from one sample in a study of human T cells and chemical hapten exposure. TCRdb redid the calling of the RACE reads with MiXCR, one entry per CDR3 protein. The sample consists of more than 70,000 distinct CDR3 sequences, roughly 8.5% of them appearing once. This specimen consisted of whole blood, obtained in connection with sensitization to the hapten diphenylcyclopropenone (DPC). Receptors originate from a middle-aged man with alopecia areata. Some clones in this sample may be carry-over from other donors' samples. CDR3s include the opening cysteine and the closing phenylalanine or tryptophan. The order of the fields is D gene, V gene, J gene, clone size, CDR3 DNA, CDR3 protein. The D gene is left open where the match is weak. A clone size is listed for some rows: how often the clone was seen (once, few, many), or a class if it is expanded.

>-|TRBV21-1|TRBJ1-1|many
TGTGCCAGCAGCCCCCCGATGACTGAAGCTTTCTTT
CASSPPMTEAFF
>TRBD1|TRBV15|TRBJ2-7|many
TGTGCCACCAGCAGAGGCCAGGACAGGGTAGCATACGAGCAGTACTTC
CATSRGQDRVAYEQYF
>-|TRBV7-9|TRBJ1-5|many
TGTGCCAGCAGATCAGACGATAGCAATCAGCCCCAGCATTTT
CASRSDDSNQPQHF
>-|TRBV29-1|TRBJ2-3|many
TGCAGCGTTGGGCCTAGCGTAGATACGCAGTATTTT
CSVGPSVDTQYF
>TRBD2|TRBV18|TRBJ2-4|-
TGTGCCAGCTCACCTAATCGGGAGGAAAACATTCAGTACTTC
CASSPNREENIQYF
>-|TRBV21-1|TRBJ1-3|many
TGTGCCAGCACCATAAACCCGCGGGCAGCCCTTTGCTCTGGAAACACCATATATTTT
CASTINPRAALCSGNTIYF
>-|TRBV18|TRBJ1-6|many
TGTGCCAGCTCACGGGGTGAATCACCCCTCCACTTT
CASSRGESPLHF
>-|TRBV6-2/TRBV6-3|TRBJ1-6|many
TGTGCCAGCAGCGGGCAGTATAATTCACCCCTCCACTTT
CASSGQYNSPLHF
>TRBD2|TRBV20-1|TRBJ2-5|-
TGCAGTGCTTTCCCCGTCGGACTAGCGGGTCGGTTAGAGACCCAGTACTTC
CSAFPVGLAGRLETQYF
>-|TRBV6-5|TRBJ2-1|few
TGTGCCAGCAGTTACTCGGGTGGAGGCGAGCAGTTCTTC
CASSYSGGGEQFF
>TRBD2|TRBV5-1|TRBJ2-3|many
TGCGCCAGCAGCTTCGTAGCGGGAGAAGGAACGGACACAAATACGCAGTATTTT
CASSFVAGEGTDTNTQYF
>-|TRBV6-2/TRBV6-3|TRBJ1-5|many
TGTGCCAGCAGCTCAGGGCACAATCAGCCCCAGCATTTT
CASSSGHNQPQHF
>TRBD1|TRBV19|TRBJ2-2|many
TGTGCCAGTAGCCGACAGGGGTTGGACACCGGGGAGCTGTTTTTT
CASSRQGLDTGELFF
>TRBD2|TRBV6-6|TRBJ2-3|few
TGTGCCAGCAGACCCTCGCTAGCGGGGCTCACAGATACGCAGTATTTT
CASRPSLAGLTDTQYF
>-|TRBV19|TRBJ2-1|few
TGTGCCAGTAGTATATCGGGCCACTCCTACAATGAGCAGTTCTTC
CASSISGHSYNEQFF
>-|TRBV29-1|TRBJ2-6|-
TGCAGCGTCCCAAAAGGGGGGGCAAGCTCTGGGGCCAACGTCCTGACTTTC
CSVPKGGASSGANVLTF
>-|TRBV3-1|TRBJ2-4|-
TGTGCCAGCAGCCAACGGGGACTAGCCAAAAACATTCAGTACTTC
CASSQRGLAKNIQYF
>-|TRBV29-1|TRBJ1-5|many
TGCAGCGTTGAAGGGGCGAAGGGAAGGCAGCCCCAGCATTTT
CSVEGAKGRQPQHF
>TRBD2|TRBV29-1|TRBJ2-1|many
TGCAGCGTTGAGCCTAGCGGGAATGAGCAGTTCTTC
CSVEPSGNEQFF
>TRBD1|TRBV5-5|TRBJ1-6|few
TGTGCCAGCAGCTTCAAAACAGGGGAGTTTAATTCACCCCTCCACTTT
CASSFKTGEFNSPLHF
>-|TRBV13|TRBJ1-1|many
TGTGCCAGCAGCTGGGGTTCGGGCACTGAAGCTTTCTTT
CASSWGSGTEAFF
>-|TRBV7-9|TRBJ2-2|many
TGTGCCAGCAGCTTAGTGGGGAACACCGGGGAGCTGTTTTTT
CASSLVGNTGELFF
>-|TRBV18|TRBJ1-2|many
TGTGCCAGCTCACCCGACAGGAATGGCTACACCTTC
CASSPDRNGYTF
>-|TRBV18|TRBJ2-1|few
TGTGCCAGCTCACCCCCTCGGTCTGGGGGAGGACTTGGCAATGAGCAGTTCTTC
CASSPPRSGGGLGNEQFF
>TRBD1|TRBV4-3|TRBJ1-4|-
TGCGCCAGCAGCCAAGCCTACAGGGGGTTTGGTAATGAAAAACTGTTTTTT
CASSQAYRGFGNEKLFF
>TRBD2|TRBV6-2/TRBV6-3|TRBJ2-3|-
TGTGCCAGCAGAAACTCTCGGACTAGCGGGAGTCCAGATACGCAGTATTTT
CASRNSRTSGSPDTQYF
>-|TRBV10-3|TRBJ2-1|-
TGTGCCATCAGTGAGAACTACGAGGCGGGTGAGCAGTTCTTC
CAISENYEAGEQFF
>TRBD1|TRBV24-1|TRBJ2-5|-
TGTGCCACCAGCGACCGGGACAGGACCCGAGGGGAGACCCAGTACTTC
CATSDRDRTRGETQYF
>-|TRBV7-3|TRBJ2-6|few
TGTGCCAGCAGCTTTATGGGCTCTGGGGCCAACGTCCTGACTTTC
CASSFMGSGANVLTF
>-|TRBV24-1|TRBJ2-2|many
TGTGCCACCAGTGATTGGCAGGGGAGGACCGGGGAGCTGTTTTTT
CATSDWQGRTGELFF
>TRBD2|TRBV3-1|TRBJ2-5|many
TGTGCCAGCAGCCTAGATAGGCCGGGACTAGCGGGAGATAAAGAGACCCAGTACTTC
CASSLDRPGLAGDKETQYF
>-|TRBV7-2|TRBJ1-2|many
TGTGCCACCTCAGGGGCAGGACGCGGCTATGGCTACACCTTC
CATSGAGRGYGYTF
>TRBD2|TRBV10-3|TRBJ2-5|-
TGTGCCATCAGTGAGTCGACGACTAGCGGAGCCCACCAAGAGACCCAGTACTTC
CAISESTTSGAHQETQYF
>-|TRBV30|TRBJ2-7|few
TGTGCCTGGAGTGTAGACAGTGTCTCCTACGAGCAGTACTTC
CAWSVDSVSYEQYF
>-|TRBV3-1|TRBJ2-1|many
TGTGCCAGCAGCCACCCTAACGACCCCTACAATGAGCAGTTCTTC
CASSHPNDPYNEQFF
>TRBD2|TRBV6-2/TRBV6-3|TRBJ2-3|few
TGTGCCAGCAGTCCCCTGGGACTAGCGGATAGCACAGATACGCAGTATTTT
CASSPLGLADSTDTQYF
>TRBD1|TRBV5-5|TRBJ1-2|-
TGTGCCAGCAGCTTGGAGGACAGGGGCTATGGCTACACCTTC
CASSLEDRGYGYTF
>-|TRBV7-3|TRBJ2-7|-
TGTGCCAGCAGCCCCTCACCTGGAGGGTACGAGCAGTACTTC
CASSPSPGGYEQYF
>TRBD2|TRBV6-2/TRBV6-3|TRBJ2-2|many
TGTGCCAGCAGTTACAGTAGCGGGAACGCCGGGGAGCTGTTTTTT
CASSYSSGNAGELFF
>-|TRBV6-6|TRBJ1-4|many
TGTGCCAGCCATGAGCCGTTACAAAAACTGTTTTTT
CASHEPLQKLFF
>-|TRBV19|TRBJ2-1|-
TGTGCCAGTACCACGGGGCCTGGGGATTACAGAGAGCAGTTCTTC
CASTTGPGDYREQFF
>-|TRBV7-2|TRBJ2-5|-
TGTGCCAGCAGCTTGAGCCAACCCCAAGAGACCCAGTACTTC
CASSLSQPQETQYF
>-|TRBV4-3|TRBJ2-1|-
TGCGCCAGCAGCCGCCTAGGGCAGCGGGCAGACGAGCAGTTCTTC
CASSRLGQRADEQFF
>-|TRBV24-1|TRBJ1-4|-
TGTGCCACCAGTGATAGGGGTTTCCAAGGCGAAAAACTGTTTTTT
CATSDRGFQGEKLFF
>TRBD2|TRBV10-3|TRBJ2-3|-
TGTGCCATCAGTGAAGGTCTAGCGGGAGGGAACCCCACAGATACGCAGTATTTT
CAISEGLAGGNPTDTQYF
>TRBD2|TRBV4-3|TRBJ2-7|many
TGCGCCAGCAGCCAAAACGCCGGGACTAGCGGGAGTTCGTCCTACGAGCAGTACTTC
CASSQNAGTSGSSSYEQYF
>TRBD1|TRBV7-2|TRBJ1-2|-
TGTGCCAGCAGGTACCGGGACAGGGGACCTAACTATGGCTACACCTTC
CASRYRDRGPNYGYTF
>-|TRBV7-2|TRBJ1-6|-
TGTGCCAGCAGCCCATTTAGCCCGGGTACCTATAATTCACCCCTCCACTTT
CASSPFSPGTYNSPLHF
>-|TRBV11-3|TRBJ2-5|once
TGTGCCAGCAGCCCCTGGCCTGTCCAAGAGACCCAGTACTTC
CASSPWPVQETQYF
>TRBD2|TRBV12-3/TRBV12-4|TRBJ2-3|-
TGTGCCAGCAGTCCTAGCGGGGGGCTGGTGGATACGCAGTATTTT
CASSPSGGLVDTQYF
>TRBD2|TRBV20-1|TRBJ2-1|few
TGCAGTGCCCCTAGCGGGAGTTTGAACAATGAGCAGTTCTTC
CSAPSGSLNNEQFF
>-|TRBV4-3|TRBJ2-3|few
TGCGCCAGCAGCCAAGATCTTGACAGGCTCACAGATACGCAGTATTTT
CASSQDLDRLTDTQYF
>TRBD1|TRBV15|TRBJ1-5|few
TGTGCCACCAGCAGGTTCAGACAGGGGCTTGGGACTAATCAGCCCCAGCATTTT
CATSRFRQGLGTNQPQHF
>-|TRBV7-2|TRBJ1-4|many
TGTGCCAGCAGCTACGACAGTGAAAAACTGTTTTTT
CASSYDSEKLFF
>-|TRBV6-2/TRBV6-3|TRBJ2-2|-
TGTGCCAGCACCTTAACGAGTTCCGGGGAGCTGTTTTTT
CASTLTSSGELFF
>TRBD1|TRBV6-5|TRBJ2-6|few
TGTGCCAGCAGACCCGACAGGGTGGCTGGGGCCAACGTCCTGACTTTC
CASRPDRVAGANVLTF
>-|TRBV28|TRBJ2-7|-
TGTGCCAGCAGTTTAAACCATTACGAGCAGTACTTC
CASSLNHYEQYF
>-|TRBV7-3|TRBJ2-3|-
TGTGCCAGCAGCTTAAGTGGGAGTACCGCAGATACGCAGTATTTT
CASSLSGSTADTQYF
>-|TRBV28|TRBJ1-5|many
TGTGCCAGCAGTTCTCCGACAGTGAGCAATCAGCCCCAGCATTTT
CASSSPTVSNQPQHF
>TRBD2|TRBV28|TRBJ2-1|many
TGTGCCAGCAGTCCACCCAGCGGGGCGTCGCCCCTAGAGCAGTTCTTC
CASSPPSGASPLEQFF